A single sample is the source of the 15 T cell receptor beta chains below, sequenced in a study of spatial heterogeneity in lung cancer. TCRdb re-analysed the 5' RACE reads in MiXCR, keeping a single row per CDR3 protein. The table records thousands of distinct CDR3 sequences, around 3.3% of them present only once. Time point of the sample: sample taken at primary tumor resection. The source was lung tissue, collected at surgery. These receptors originate from a human donor with early-stage non-small cell lung cancer.

Within the sample, this clonotype is medium-sized. The size of this beta chain means little, since it is a stray read in a library made for alpha chains. V gene TRBV29-1 combines with J gene TRBJ2-1; 7 nucleotides match TRBD1. CDR1 is SQVTM, CDR2 ANQGSEA, per germline. The CDR3 loop spans 16 amino acids. V lost 0 bases and J lost 0; bases outside the gene matches: 5. The CDR3 bases are TGCAGCGTTGAAGACCCGGACAGGCGCTCCTACAATGAGCAGTTCTTC. This translates into CSVEDPDRRSYNEQFF.

By share, this clonotype counts as medium-sized. Because this beta chain is a stray read in a library intended to capture alpha chains, its abundance should not be given much weight. The V call is TRBV6-2 or TRBV6-3, the J call TRBJ1-5; 8 bases line up with TRBD1. In germline, CDR1 is MNHEY, CDR2 SVGEGT. The junction had 8 bases not matched to a gene; V was cut back by 5 bases and J by 5 bases. This CDR3 spans 15 amino acids. The chain's CDR3 is CASSTSTGEDQPQHF. In nucleotides, the CDR3 is TGTGCCAGCAGTACCTCGACAGGGGAAGATCAGCCCCAGCATTTT.

In its sample, this clonotype ranks as medium-sized (0.01 to 0.1%). The size of this beta chain means little, since it is a stray read in a library made for alpha chains. V usage is TRBV5-1 and J usage is TRBJ2-2, with a weak D call TRBD2 (6 bases). Germline loops: CDR1 SGHRS, CDR2 YFSETQ. The CDR3 runs to 16 residues. V lost 6 bases and J 1 base, leaving 16 bases between the germline ends. Written as DNA, the CDR3 is TGCGCCAGCAACCCTTCCGGGGAGGTGAACACCGGGGAGCTGTTTTTT. It translates to CASNPSGEVNTGELFF.

On this clonotype: Since it is a stray read in a library aimed at alpha chains, this beta chain has a size that is not meaningful. The rearrangement links TRBV7-2 to TRBJ2-7; TRBD1 matches 9 bases. This CDR3 spans 18 amino acids. V dropped 5 bases and J dropped 3; count of bases not matched to a gene: 17. CDR1 is SGHTA, CDR2 FQGNSA, per germline. CDR3 bases: TGTGCCAGCAGCCCCGGGCATGGGGGGACAGGGACGAGCTACGAGCAGTACTTC. This codes for CASSPGHGGTGTSYEQYF. Full variable domain (remainder filled in from reference TRBV7-2 and TRBJ2-7): GAGVSQSPSNKVTEKGKDVELRCDPISGHTALYWYRQSLGQGLEFLIYFQGNSAPDKSGLPSDRFSAERTGGSVSTLTIQRTQQEDSAVYLCASSPGHGGTGTSYEQYFGPGTRLTVT.

Notes on this clonotype: A library prepared for alpha chains yielded this beta chain as an off-target read; its size is of little meaning. The chain has TRBV2 and TRBJ2-2; D ambiguous. The germline gives CDR1 SNHLY, CDR2 FYNNEI. This CDR3 is 14 amino acids long. V was shortened by 4 bases and J by 0 bases, with 6 bases between the two germline ends. CDR3 sequence (DNA): TGTGCCAGCAGTGTACGGACGAACACCGGGGAGCTGTTTTTT. It yields the protein CASSVRTNTGELFF.

In this sample, this clonotype turned up many times. Found in a library prepared for alpha chains, this beta chain is an off-target read, and its abundance has little meaning. The chain joins TRBV2 to TRBJ1-2; 12 bases fit TRBD1. The CDR3 is 14 residues long. V was clipped by 4 bases and J by 8 bases; unmatched bases: 5. CDR1 SNHLY and CDR2 FYNNEI come from the germline V gene. The CDR3 bases are TGTGCCAGCAGTGTCCGGGACAGGGGGCAGGGCTACACCTTC. Amino acid sequence: CASSVRDRGQGYTF.

Sample share makes this clonotype medium-sized. For a library built for alpha chains, this beta chain is a stray read; little rests on its size. The chain carries TRBV10-3 and TRBJ1-5, with TRBD1 identical over 9 bases. This CDR3 is 13 amino acids long. Germline trimming cut 2 bases from V and 7 bases from J; bases unmatched to any gene: 0. Germline CDR1 reads ENHRY; CDR2 reads SYGVKD. This chain's CDR3 is CAISEGQGQPQHF. The CDR3 DNA is TGTGCCATCAGTGAGGGACAGGGGCAGCCCCAGCATTTT.

In its sample, this clonotype ranks as medium-sized. As an off-target read in a library built for alpha chains, this beta chain has a frequency of little significance. This chain uses TRBV20-1 with TRBJ1-5; TRBD1 is a possible D gene (6 bases). The CDR3 spans 17 residues. The germline CDR1 and CDR2 sequences are DFQATT and SNEGSKA (reference sequence). The V end was cut by 0 bases, the J end by 3 bases, with 18 bases between. CDR3 amino acids: CSARESSGQGNNQPQHF. The CDR3 DNA reads TGCAGTGCTAGAGAGTCGTCGGGGCAGGGGAACAATCAGCCCCAGCATTTT.

This clonotype was counted many times. A library made for alpha chains picked up this beta chain off target, so its size means little. V and J are TRBV7-2 and TRBJ1-4; maybe TRBD1 (5 bases). CDR3 length: 16 amino acids. V was pared by 5 bases and J by 1 base, with 14 bases between. Germline loops: CDR1 SGHTA, CDR2 FQGNSA. The CDR3 nucleotides are TGTGCCAGCAGCCCCCGTGTTGGGGGAACTAATGAAAAACTGTTTTTT. Residues: CASSPRVGGTNEKLFF.

This clonotype was counted ten times or more. A library made for alpha chains picked up this beta chain off target, so its size means little. CDR3 sequence reads: CASGTGVKGIQYF. Written as DNA, the CDR3 is TGTGCCAGCGGAACGGGGGTAAAAGGTATTCAGTACTTC. This chain links TRBV7-9 with TRBJ2-4; maybe TRBD2 (6 bases). V lost 8 bases and J 10 bases, leaving 18 bases between the germline ends. Germline assignment: CDR1 SEHNR and CDR2 FQNEAQ (reference sequence). The CDR3 contains 13 residues. The full variable domain, completed using reference TRBV7-9 and TRBJ2-4, is DTGVSQNPRHKITKRGQNVTFRCDPISEHNRLYWYRQTLGQGPEFLTYFQNEAQLEKSRLLSDRFSAERPKGSFSTLEIQRTEQGDSAMYLCASGTGVKGIQYFGAGTRLSVL.

This clonotype is labeled as medium-sized. This beta chain is a stray read from a library made for alpha chains; its abundance is not meaningful. The chain's CDR3 is CASRPDRGTGELFF. Written as DNA, the CDR3 is TGCGCCAGCCGGCCCGACAGGGGAACCGGGGAGCTGTTTTTT. The chain has TRBV23-1 and TRBJ2-2; 8 bases are shared with TRBD1. TRBV23-1 is identified as an open reading frame with a role that is uncertain. V trimming: 8 bases; J trimming: 5 bases; junction bases outside the gene matches: 7. The CDR3 consists of 14 residues.

By sample share, this clonotype is medium-sized (0.01 to 0.1%). Because the library targeted alpha chains, this beta chain is an off-target read whose size means little. V usage is TRBV20-1 and J usage is TRBJ2-1; TRBD1 agrees at 7 bases. Germline V gives CDR1 DFQATT, CDR2 SNEGSKA (reference sequence). Trimming took 4 bases from V and 0 from J; bases not matched to a gene: 6. This CDR3 spans 15 amino acids. The CDR3 DNA follows: TGCAGTGCTATGGGACAGACAAGCTCCTACAATGAGCAGTTCTTC. It specifies CSAMGQTSSYNEQFF.

Judged by abundance, this clonotype is medium-sized. In a library made to pick up alpha chains, this beta chain is a stray read with a size that means little. The CDR3 is CASSLQLSYEQYF. The DNA for the CDR3 is TGTGCCAGCAGCTTACAGCTATCCTACGAGCAGTACTTC. This chain joins TRBV7-9 and TRBJ2-7, with D uncertain. Deletions cut 2 bases from V and 1 base from J, with 6 bases between. The CDR3 length is 13 residues. Germline V lookup: CDR1 SEHNR, CDR2 FQNEAQ (reference sequence).

This clonotype is labeled as medium-sized. This beta chain is a stray sequence in a library constructed for alpha chains; its clone size is not meaningful. The chain couples TRBV9 to TRBJ2-3; the D is unclear. CDR3 length equals 13 residues. V lost 4 bases to trimming and J lost 10 bases, with 16 bases between them. The germline CDR1 and CDR2 sequences are SGDLS and YYNGEE. The CDR3 loop reads CASSPPTPQAQYF. The CDR3 DNA is TGTGCCAGCAGCCCACCGACACCCCAGGCGCAGTATTTT.

This clonotype is labeled medium-sized. A library prepared for alpha chains yielded this beta chain as an off-target read; its size is of little meaning. V gene TRBV11-1 combines with J gene TRBJ2-3; D unclear. With 5 bases removed from V and 4 bases from J, the gap between germline ends came to 22 bases. This CDR3 region has 17 residues. Germline CDR1 is SGHAT and CDR2 is FQDESV (reference sequence). CDR3 in amino acids: CASSPDLGFADADTQYF. In DNA, the CDR3 is TGTGCCAGCAGCCCAGATCTCGGTTTTGCGGACGCAGATACGCAGTATTTT.